This T cell receptor beta chain is drawn from a study of blood T cell repertoires in COVID-19. Using immunoSEQ multiplex PCR, the repertoire was profiled, and TCRdb retains in-frame clones only, with some absent. In the table there are roughly 49,000 clones, 85% to 90% of which are singletons. The sequenced sample consisted of peripheral blood. The clonotype comes from a human donor in a cohort sampled during active COVID-19.

CDR3 DNA: TGTGCCAGCAGTTCCAAACAGGGGTTAGGAAGTTCACCCCTCCACTTT. Residues: CASSSKQGLGSSPLHF. The V gene is TRBV27, the J gene TRBJ1-6; 7 bases are a match to TRBD1. The CDR3 contains 16 residues. Germline V gene sequence: CDR1 MNHEY, CDR2 SMNVEV (reference sequence). Losses at the gene ends were 4 bases for V and 9 bases for J; bases not matched to a gene: 12.